These T cell receptor beta chains were read from a single sample in a study of neurological immune-mediated disorders. TCRdb re-analysed the 5' RACE reads in MiXCR, keeping a single row per CDR3 protein. The sample contains about 49,000 distinct CDR3 sequences, roughly 10% of which appear only once. Sequencing used PBMCs. These receptors were collected from a woman aged 40-49 years in good health. Each CDR3 is given without its conserved first and last residue. Size values are once, few and many counts, or a class for expanded clones, and some rows have none.

V	size	J	CDR3
TRBV20-1	many	TRBJ1-2	SAGGAEVYGYT
TRBV12-3/TRBV12-4	many	TRBJ1-6	ASSANSILNSPLH
TRBV5-1	many	TRBJ2-6	ASTGQGAPNYSGANVLT
TRBV12-3/TRBV12-4	many	TRBJ1-5	ASSLQGDSNQPQH
TRBV12-3/TRBV12-4	many	TRBJ1-2	ASSSPTVGGYT
TRBV11-2	many	TRBJ1-6	ASSLGGASYNSPLH
TRBV9	.	TRBJ1-1	ASKGVGTEAF
TRBV7-2	many	TRBJ2-7	ASSPRTGSQGEQY
TRBV20-1	many	TRBJ2-7	SGSRSGHEQY
TRBV5-1	many	TRBJ1-2	ASSPQGAVNYGYT
TRBV9	many	TRBJ2-5	ASSLKPERTRGETQY
TRBV10-2	many	TRBJ2-3	ASRGNRVGDTQY
TRBV20-1	many	TRBJ1-1	SARNPQVNTEAF
TRBV12-3/TRBV12-4	many	TRBJ2-5	ASSFKQTQY
TRBV3-1	many	TRBJ2-5	ASSRARGPLETQY
TRBV3-1	many	TRBJ1-2	ASSQALLTPYT
TRBV6-6	.	TRBJ1-5	ASRPAVDSQPQH
TRBV5-1	many	TRBJ2-2	ASSVGQGTAYTGELF
TRBV5-6	many	TRBJ2-3	ASSESTRAFSTDTQY
TRBV7-2	many	TRBJ2-5	ASSLVGGGGQETQY
TRBV7-2	many	TRBJ1-5	ASSDIYYSNQPQH
TRBV14	.	TRBJ2-7	ASSQLGSQY
TRBV19	many	TRBJ2-7	ASSYSLVNEQY
TRBV10-3	many	TRBJ2-7	AISGKDSSYEQY
TRBV20-1	many	TRBJ2-5	SARVQGLETQY
TRBV5-1	.	TRBJ2-3	ASRTTGQFTDTQY
TRBV7-3	many	TRBJ1-1	ASSSRGRDTEAF
TRBV5-1	.	TRBJ2-1	ASSQNYNEQF
TRBV7-2	many	TRBJ2-7	ASGSGYEQY